The clone carrying this T cell receptor beta chain was observed a few times. Its antigen is as yet unknown. With 60 Vbeta and 13 Jbeta primers, the PCR was carried out. Clones were sequenced by immunoSEQ multiplex PCR, and TCRdb holds only the in-frame ones, with some missing. Of about 95,000 clones in the sample, approximately 70% are singletons; the top ten hold about 14%. In germline, CDR1 is MDHEN, CDR2 SYDVKM. V shed 1 base and J 6 bases; nucleotides not matched to a gene: 3. CDR3 length: 14 amino acids. The data derive from a study of cytomegalovirus exposure and HLA in healthy donors. Study-level points and caveats: Later analysis associated a missense DCLRE1C variant with TCR beta V- and J-gene trimming. The study listed approximately 160 cytomegalovirus-associated TCR beta chains. Later, an analysis showed that TCR beta chains associated with HLA were more clonally expanded than others that were equally common. HLA alleles were associated with 17,000 or so TCR beta sequences in a later analysis at 0.05 false discovery rate.

The J gene is TRBJ2-4, the V gene TRBV28; 7 positions agree with TRBD2. This clonotype was sampled from a woman between 50 and 59 years old in good health and CMV-seropositive. The sequencing sample was made of PBMCs. Here the CDR3 DNA reads TGTGCCAGCAGTTTATCGGGGGGTACAAACATTCAGTACTTC. Translating it yields CASSLSGGTNIQYF.